The sample holds many counts of the clone carrying this T cell receptor (beta chain). Trimming stripped 5 bases from V and 10 bases from J, with 15 bases between. The CDR3 covers 13 residues. Each CDR3 protein is one row after TCRdb ran MiXCR on the reads. The sample contains fewer than 200,000 distinct CDR3 sequences, 13% to 15% of which appear only once. This record comes from a study of T cell repertoires in cytomegalovirus infection. Across the study: Public TCR beta signatures were indicative of both CMV infection and a matching HLA type.

The receptor was isolated from a human donor in good health (CMV status not recorded). Some clones in this sample may be carry-over from other donors' samples. The chain employs TRBV12-3 or TRBV12-4 and TRBJ2-1, with TRBD2 as a possible D gene (5 bases). Sequenced material: PBMCs. CDR3 bases: TGTGCCAGCAGTCCCCGGGGTCTCATGGAGCAGTTCTTC. Encoded protein: CASSPRGLMEQFF.